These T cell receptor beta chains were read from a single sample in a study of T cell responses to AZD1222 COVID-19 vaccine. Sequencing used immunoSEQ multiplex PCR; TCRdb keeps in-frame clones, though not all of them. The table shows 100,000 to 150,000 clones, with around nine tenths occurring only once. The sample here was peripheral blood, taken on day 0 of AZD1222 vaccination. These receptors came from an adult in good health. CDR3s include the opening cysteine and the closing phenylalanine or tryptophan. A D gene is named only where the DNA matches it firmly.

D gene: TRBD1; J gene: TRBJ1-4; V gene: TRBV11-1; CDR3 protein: CASSFGTGGVPEKLFF; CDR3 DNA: TGTGCCAGCAGCTTTGGGACAGGGGGTGTACCCGAAAAACTGTTTTTT
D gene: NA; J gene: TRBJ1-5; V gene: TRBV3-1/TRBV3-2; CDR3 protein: CASSPTPTDWYSNQPQHF; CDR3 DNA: TGTGCCAGCAGCCCTACCCCCACGGATTGGTATAGCAATCAGCCCCAGCATTTT
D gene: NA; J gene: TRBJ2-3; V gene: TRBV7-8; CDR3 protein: CASSLVIGPTDTQYF; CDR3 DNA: TGTGCCAGCAGCTTAGTTATCGGACCCACAGATACGCAGTATTTT
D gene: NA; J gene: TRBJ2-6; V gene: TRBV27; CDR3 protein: CASSLGSGANVLTF; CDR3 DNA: TGTGCCAGCAGTTTAGGCTCTGGGGCCAACGTCCTGACTTTC
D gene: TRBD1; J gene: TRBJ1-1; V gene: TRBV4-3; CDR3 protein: CASSQEIPGGMGNTEAFF; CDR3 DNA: TGCGCCAGCAGCCAAGAGATTCCAGGGGGAATGGGGAACACTGAAGCTTTCTTT
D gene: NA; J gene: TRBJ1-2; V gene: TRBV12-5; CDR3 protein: CASGLSYGYTF; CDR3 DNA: TGTGCTAGTGGTTTATCGTATGGCTACACCTTC
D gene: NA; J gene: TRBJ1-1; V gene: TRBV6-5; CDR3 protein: CASSYSTWNTEAFF; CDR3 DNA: TGTGCCAGCAGTTACTCGACGTGGAACACTGAAGCTTTCTTT
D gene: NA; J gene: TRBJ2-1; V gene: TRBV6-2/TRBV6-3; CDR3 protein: CASSYSRGRQFF; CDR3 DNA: TGTGCCAGCAGTTACTCGAGGGGCCGTCAGTTCTTC
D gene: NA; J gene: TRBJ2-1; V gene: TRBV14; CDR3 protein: CASSQDRWGVVARNEQFF; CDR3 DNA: TGTGCCAGCAGCCAAGATAGATGGGGGGTCGTAGCACGCAATGAGCAGTTCTTC
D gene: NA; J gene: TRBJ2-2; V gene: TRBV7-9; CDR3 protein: CASSLKTGTGELFF; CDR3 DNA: TGTGCCAGCAGCTTGAAGACCGGGACCGGGGAGCTGTTTTTT
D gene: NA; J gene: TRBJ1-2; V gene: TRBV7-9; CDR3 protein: CASSLRSGMENGYTF; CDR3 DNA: TGTGCCAGCAGCTTAAGATCAGGGATGGAAAATGGCTACACCTTC
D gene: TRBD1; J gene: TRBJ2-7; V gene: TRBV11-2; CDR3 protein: CASSSQRDRGFPYEQYF; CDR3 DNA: TGTGCCAGCAGCTCCCAGCGGGACAGGGGCTTTCCCTACGAGCAGTACTTC
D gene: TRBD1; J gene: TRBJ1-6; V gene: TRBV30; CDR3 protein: CACDRGFDSPLHF; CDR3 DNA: TGTGCCTGCGACAGGGGTTTTGATTCACCCCTCCACTTT
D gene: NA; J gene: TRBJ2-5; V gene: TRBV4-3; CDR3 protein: CASSPRGGETQYF; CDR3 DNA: TGCGCCAGCAGCCCCAGGGGCGGGGAGACCCAGTACTTC
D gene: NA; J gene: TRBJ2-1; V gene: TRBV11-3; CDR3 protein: CASSLDHRNEQFF; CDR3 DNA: TGTGCCAGCAGCTTAGATCACCGAAATGAGCAGTTCTTC
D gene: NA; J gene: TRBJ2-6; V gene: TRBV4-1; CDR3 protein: CASSQVAGANVLTF; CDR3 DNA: TGCGCCAGCAGCCAAGTAGCAGGGGCCAACGTCCTGACTTTC
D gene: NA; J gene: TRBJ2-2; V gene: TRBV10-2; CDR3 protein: CASSVPGGELFF; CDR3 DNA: TGCGCCAGCAGCGTCCCCGGCGGGGAGCTGTTTTTT
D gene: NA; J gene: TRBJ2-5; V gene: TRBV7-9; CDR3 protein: CASSLVGQETQYF; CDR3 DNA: TGTGCCAGCAGCTTAGTGGGTCAAGAGACCCAGTACTTC
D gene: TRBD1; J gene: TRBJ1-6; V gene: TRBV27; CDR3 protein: CASGADRGPSYNSPLHF; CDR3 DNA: TGTGCCAGCGGGGCGGACAGGGGGCCGTCCTATAATTCACCCCTCCACTTT
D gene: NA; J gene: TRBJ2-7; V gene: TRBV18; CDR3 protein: CASSPGMDEQYF; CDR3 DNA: TGTGCCAGCTCGCCCGGTATGGACGAGCAGTACTTC
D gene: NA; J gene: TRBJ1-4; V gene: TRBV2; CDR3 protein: CASSRAATNEKLFF; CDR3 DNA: TGTGCCAGCAGTCGGGCAGCAACTAATGAAAAACTGTTTTTT